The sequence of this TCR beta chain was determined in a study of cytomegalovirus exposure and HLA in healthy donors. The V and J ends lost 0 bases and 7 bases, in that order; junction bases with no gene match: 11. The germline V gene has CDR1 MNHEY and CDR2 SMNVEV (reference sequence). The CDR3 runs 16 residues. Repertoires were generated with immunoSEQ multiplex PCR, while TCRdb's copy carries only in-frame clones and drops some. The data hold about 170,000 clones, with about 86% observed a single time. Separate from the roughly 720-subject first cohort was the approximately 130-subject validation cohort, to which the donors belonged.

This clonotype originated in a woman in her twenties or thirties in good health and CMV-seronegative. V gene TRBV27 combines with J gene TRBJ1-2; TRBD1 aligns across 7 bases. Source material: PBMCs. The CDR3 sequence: CASSLSYRGPGRGYTF. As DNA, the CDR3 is TGTGCCAGCAGTTTATCCTACAGGGGCCCCGGACGTGGCTACACCTTC.